This T cell receptor (beta chain) was observed in a study of T cells after yellow fever vaccination (dated by TCRdb to between 2017 and 2020). The study in broad terms: The SMART-Seq v4 Ultra Low Input RNA kit was used to prepare libraries from fractions with low cell numbers. Blood was collected at multiple timepoints before and after primary and secondary immunization, and bulk PBMC replicates and cell subsets were isolated. To follow T-cell clones before and after primary and booster YFV17D yellow fever vaccination, bulk TCR alpha and beta repertoires were sequenced over time. The cohort comprised two healthy male donors, one aged 18 to 29 and one aged 30 to 40 years. The full study reports these points: Computational filtering was required because FACS-sorted repertoires could contain abundant contaminating clonotypes from the bulk population. Compared with the primary T-cell response, the secondary T-cell response was weaker but faster, peaking on day 5 rather than day 15. Because only a couple of donors were included in the study, the extent to which the findings can be generalized is limited. A small share of clonotypes occurred in both CD4 and CD8 compartments, likely arising from convergent recombination. After the booster, most clones that had expanded after primary vaccination were detected again (approximately 95% of CD4 and around nine tenths of CD8), suggesting broad maintenance of memory.

TCR cDNA was synthesized by 5'RACE template switching, which introduced a universal primer site and unique molecular identifiers. Priming of cDNA synthesis was performed from both the TCR alpha and TCR beta constant segments. Library amplification used two PCR steps, and the second PCR step added sample barcodes and sequencing adapters. Sequencing of libraries was performed on Illumina HiSeq 2500 (2x100 bp) or NovaSeq (2x150 bp). Per the original workflow: MIGEC was used to demultiplex reads and collapse the reads into UMI consensus sequences, and MiXCR was used for V(D)J alignment. Vaccine-responding clonotypes were defined with edgeR using replicate PBMC samples, requiring FDR below 0.01 and a log2 fold change above 5 up to day 15. Bulk clonotypes were assigned CD4 or CD8 identity according to which sequenced CD4 or CD8 repertoire held them at higher abundance. TCRdb trimmed public reads at Q25 via fastp, called clones via MiXCR and kept in-frame beta chains. Rows matching on CDR3 protein sequence are summarized as one entry with the most common DNA and genes. TCRdb's processing, not the authors' own work, is the source of the V and J calls. The sample data list some 600,000 distinct CDR3 sequences, and approximately 13% of these were observed just once. The ten largest clones add up to 14% to 15% of the sample.

The treatment or condition label for this specimen denotes: live attenuated yellow fever vaccine strain. At every blood-draw timepoint, two biological replicates of bulk PBMCs were collected. PBMCs were isolated from peripheral blood using a standard Ficoll-Paque protocol. TriZol was used to extract RNA from bulk PBMCs, CD4 and CD8 fractions, and dextramer-positive and dextramer-negative fractions. The cysteine opens and the phenylalanine closes a CDR3 of 14 amino acids. The retained sequence is limited to the CDR3, 42 bases, with the frame set at the first base. The germline V gene encodes CDR1 SGHRS and CDR2 YFSETQ. Deletion took 3 bases off V and 2 bases off J, with a span of 10 bases between the germline ends. This clonotype was seen repeatedly, ten times or more. This clone's antigen is unknown. Base qualities are not at hand, and no much larger clone is one base apart.

The sample here was PBMCs, taken on the day of the yellow fever booster vaccination. The source is a man younger than 40 who received the YFV17D yellow fever vaccine. The V and J segments used are TRBV5-1 and TRBJ2-3, with the D gene not confidently named. The CDR3 here reads CASSYGSTTDTQYF. The base sequence is TGCGCCAGCAGCTATGGGTCTACCACAGATACGCAGTATTTT.